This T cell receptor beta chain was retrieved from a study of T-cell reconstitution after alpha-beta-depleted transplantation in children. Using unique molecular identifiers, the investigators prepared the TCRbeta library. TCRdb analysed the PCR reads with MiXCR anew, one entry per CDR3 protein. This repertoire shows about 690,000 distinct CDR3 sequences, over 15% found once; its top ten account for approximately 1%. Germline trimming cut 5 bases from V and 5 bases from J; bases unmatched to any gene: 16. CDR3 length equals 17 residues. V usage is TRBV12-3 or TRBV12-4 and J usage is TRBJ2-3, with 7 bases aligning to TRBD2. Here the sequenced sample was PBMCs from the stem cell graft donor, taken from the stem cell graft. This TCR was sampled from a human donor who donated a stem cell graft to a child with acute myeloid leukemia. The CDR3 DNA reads TGTGCCAGCAGTCGTTTGGAGCGGGGAAATGGAGGAGATACGCAGTATTTT. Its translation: CASSRLERGNGGDTQYF.